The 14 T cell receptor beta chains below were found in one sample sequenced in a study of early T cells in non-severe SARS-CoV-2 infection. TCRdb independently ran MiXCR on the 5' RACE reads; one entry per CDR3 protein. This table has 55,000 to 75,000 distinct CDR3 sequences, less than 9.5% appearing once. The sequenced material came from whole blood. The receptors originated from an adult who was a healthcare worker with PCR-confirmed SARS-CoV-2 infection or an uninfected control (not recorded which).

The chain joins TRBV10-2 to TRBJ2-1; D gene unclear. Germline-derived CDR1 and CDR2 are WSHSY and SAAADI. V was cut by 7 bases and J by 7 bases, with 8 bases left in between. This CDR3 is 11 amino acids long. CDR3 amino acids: CASMVGNEQFF. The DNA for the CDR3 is TGCGCCAGCATGGTAGGGAATGAGCAGTTCTTC.

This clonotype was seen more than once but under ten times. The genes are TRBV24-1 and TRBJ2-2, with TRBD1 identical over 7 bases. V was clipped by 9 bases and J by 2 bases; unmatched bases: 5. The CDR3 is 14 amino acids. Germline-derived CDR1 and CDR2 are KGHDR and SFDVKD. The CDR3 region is CATLGTANTGELFF. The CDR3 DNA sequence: TGTGCCACCTTGGGGACAGCCAACACCGGGGAGCTGTTTTTT.

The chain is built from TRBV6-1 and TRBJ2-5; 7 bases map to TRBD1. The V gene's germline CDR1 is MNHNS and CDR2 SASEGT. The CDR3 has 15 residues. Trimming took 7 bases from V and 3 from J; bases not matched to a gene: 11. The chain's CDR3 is CASTHPTGNKETQYF. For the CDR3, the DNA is TGTGCCAGCACCCACCCGACAGGGAACAAAGAGACCCAGTACTTC.

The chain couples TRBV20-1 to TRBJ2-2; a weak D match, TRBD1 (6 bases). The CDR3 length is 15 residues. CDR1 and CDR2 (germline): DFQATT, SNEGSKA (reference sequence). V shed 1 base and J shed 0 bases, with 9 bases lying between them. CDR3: CSARGWTANTGELFF. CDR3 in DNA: TGCAGTGCTAGAGGGTGGACAGCGAACACCGGGGAGCTGTTTTTT.

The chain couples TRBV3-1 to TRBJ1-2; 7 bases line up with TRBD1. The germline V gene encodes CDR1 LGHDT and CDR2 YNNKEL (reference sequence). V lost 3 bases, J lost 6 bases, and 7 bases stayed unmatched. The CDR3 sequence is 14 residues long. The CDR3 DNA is TGTGCCAGCAGCCACCTAGACAGGGTACATGGCTACACCTTC. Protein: CASSHLDRVHGYTF.

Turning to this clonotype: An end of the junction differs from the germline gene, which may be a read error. The CDR3 sequence is CASSLAGGTETQYF. The CDR3 DNA follows: TGTGCCAGCAGTTTAGCGGGGGGAACAGAGACCCAGTACTTC. This sequence joins TRBV7-9 and TRBJ2-5; the match to TRBD2 covers 10 bases. The CDR3 spans 14 residues. Germline V lookup: CDR1 SEHNR, CDR2 FQNEAQ (reference sequence).

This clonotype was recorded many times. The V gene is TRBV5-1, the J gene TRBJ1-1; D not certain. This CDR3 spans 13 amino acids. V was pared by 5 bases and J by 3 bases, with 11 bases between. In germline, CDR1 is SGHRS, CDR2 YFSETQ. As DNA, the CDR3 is TGCGCCAGCAGGACGGCCCCTGACACTGAAGCTTTCTTT. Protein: CASRTAPDTEAFF.

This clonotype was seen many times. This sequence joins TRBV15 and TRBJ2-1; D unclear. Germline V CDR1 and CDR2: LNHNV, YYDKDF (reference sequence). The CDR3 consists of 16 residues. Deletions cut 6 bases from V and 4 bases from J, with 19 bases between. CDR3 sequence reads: CATRSGVTSIYNEQFF. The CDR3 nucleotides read TGTGCCACCAGGTCGGGCGTTACCTCGATATACAATGAGCAGTTCTTC.

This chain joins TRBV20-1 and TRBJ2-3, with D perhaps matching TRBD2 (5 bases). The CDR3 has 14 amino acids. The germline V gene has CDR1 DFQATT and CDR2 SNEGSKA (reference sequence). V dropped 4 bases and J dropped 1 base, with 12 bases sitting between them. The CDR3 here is CSATLSGRTDTQYF. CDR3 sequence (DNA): TGCAGTGCTACTCTGAGCGGACGCACAGATACGCAGTATTTT.

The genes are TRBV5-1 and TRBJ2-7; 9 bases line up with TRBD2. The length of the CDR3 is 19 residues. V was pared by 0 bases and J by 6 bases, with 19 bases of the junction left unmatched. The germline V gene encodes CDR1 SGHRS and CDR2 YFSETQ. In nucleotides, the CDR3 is TGCGCCAGCAGCTTGGTACCCAGCGGGAGGCGCGTGATCCCTACCGAGCAGTACTTC. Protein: CASSLVPSGRRVIPTEQYF.

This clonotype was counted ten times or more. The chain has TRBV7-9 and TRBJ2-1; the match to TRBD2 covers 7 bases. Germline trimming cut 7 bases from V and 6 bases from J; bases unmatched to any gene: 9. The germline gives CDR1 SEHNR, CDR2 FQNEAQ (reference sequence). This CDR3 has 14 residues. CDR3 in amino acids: CASKSWASGNEQFF. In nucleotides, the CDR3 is TGTGCCAGCAAGTCGTGGGCTAGCGGCAATGAGCAGTTCTTC.

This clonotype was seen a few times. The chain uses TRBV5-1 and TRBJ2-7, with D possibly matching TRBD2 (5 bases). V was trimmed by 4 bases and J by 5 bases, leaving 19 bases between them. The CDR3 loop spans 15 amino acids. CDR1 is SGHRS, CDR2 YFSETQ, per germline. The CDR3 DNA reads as TGCGCCAGCAGCCTTCGGGGAGAAGTGATCGACGAGCAGTACTTC. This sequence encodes CASSLRGEVIDEQYF.

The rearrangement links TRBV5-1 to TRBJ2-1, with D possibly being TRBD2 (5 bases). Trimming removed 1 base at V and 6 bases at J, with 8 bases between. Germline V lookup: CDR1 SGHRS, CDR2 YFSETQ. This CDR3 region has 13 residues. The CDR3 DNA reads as TGCGCCAGCAGCTTGTCGGCGGGCAATGAGCAGTTCTTC. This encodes CASSLSAGNEQFF.

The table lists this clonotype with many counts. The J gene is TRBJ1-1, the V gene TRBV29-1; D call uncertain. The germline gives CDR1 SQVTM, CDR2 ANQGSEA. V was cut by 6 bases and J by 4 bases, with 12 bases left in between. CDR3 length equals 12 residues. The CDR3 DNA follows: TGCAGCGTCCGGGCGGGCTTCACTGAAGCTTTCTTT. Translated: CSVRAGFTEAFF.